This TCR beta chain was retrieved from a study of blood T cell repertoires in COVID-19. Background on the study: Sample material is recorded as cDNA or gDNA derived from T cells, B-cell-depleted T cells, or PBMCs.

The V gene's germline CDR1 is SGHAT and CDR2 FQNNGV. This CDR3 is built from 17 residues. V shed 4 bases and J 8 bases; nucleotides not matched to a gene: 14. Method: immunoSEQ multiplex PCR; TCRdb's copy keeps in-frame clones and lacks some. The sample consists of 150,000 to 200,000 clones, around 83% of them appearing once. V usage is TRBV11-2 and J usage is TRBJ1-4; TRBD1 matches 9 bases. This clonotype was obtained from a man aged 50-59 years who had recovered from COVID-19. The sample taken for sequencing was PBMCs or T cells enriched from blood (not recorded which). CDR3 sequence reads: CASSWGQGSSSREKLFF. The CDR3 DNA follows: TGTGCCAGCAGCTGGGGACAGGGTTCGTCCAGTCGGGAAAAACTGTTTTTT. Drawing the rest from reference TRBV11-2 and TRBJ1-4, the complete variable domain is EAGVAQSPRYKIIEKRQSVAFWCNPISGHATLYWYQQILGQGPKLLIQFQNNGVVDDSQLPKDRFSAERLKGVDSTLKIQPAKLEDSAVYLCASSWGQGSSSREKLFFGSGTQLSVL.